Presented here are 8 T cell receptor beta chains from one specimen sequenced in a study of post-analysis software for immune sequencing data (dated by TCRdb to about 2015). Antigens of these TCRs are unknown. General study outcomes and caveats: Four or five TRBV segments, including TRBV5-6, TRBV5-1 and TRBV20-1, were significantly more frequent in patients than controls.

Library construction relied on PCR. Sequenced using an Illumina HiSeq 2500. To reduce PCR and sequencing biases, unique molecular identifiers were built into the TCR beta cDNA libraries. TCRdb took the public reads, trimmed them with fastp at Q25, ran MiXCR for clone calling and kept in-frame beta chains. Rows merge per CDR3 protein into single entries with the most common DNA and genes. The sample yields fewer than 850,000 distinct CDR3 sequences; 25% to 30% were counted once. The ten most abundant clones make up roughly 0.53% of the sample. The source material was blood. The receptors originated from a girl between 5 and 17 years old with multiple sclerosis.

This clonotype was picked up a small number of times. V and J are TRBV6-4 and TRBJ2-1, with 7 bases matching TRBD1. In germline, CDR1 is MRHNA, CDR2 SNTAGT. V lost 5 bases and J lost 7; bases outside the gene matches: 14. The CDR3 contains 16 residues. The CDR3 DNA reads TGTGCCAGCAGTAGGGGGACAGCCCGCTCCCCGAATGAGCAGTTCTTC. Amino acids: CASSRGTARSPNEQFF.

This clonotype was found many times. The V and J genes are TRBV6-6 and TRBJ2-3; 12 nucleotides agree with TRBD1. The CDR3 extends over 17 amino acids. V lost 5 bases to trimming and J lost 4 bases; unmatched junction nucleotides: 10. Germline CDR1 MNHNY, CDR2 SVGAGI (reference sequence). This CDR3 reads CASSQLTGTGGADTQYF. Written as DNA, the CDR3 is TGTGCCAGCAGTCAACTAACCGGGACAGGGGGCGCAGATACGCAGTATTTT.

The chain recombines TRBV5-4 with TRBJ2-3, with D possibly being TRBD1 or TRBD2 (6 bases each). CDR3 length: 15 amino acids. V lost 6 bases and J lost 6, with 20 bases in between. Germline V gene sequence: CDR1 SGHNT, CDR2 YYREEE (reference sequence). As DNA, the CDR3 is TGTGCCAGCACCGAGGGGGGAGATGCACCCGATACGCAGTATTTT. It encodes CASTEGGDAPDTQYF.

The CDR3 coding sequence is TGTGCCAGCAGTTTAGCTGGCACCGGGGAGCTGTTTTTT. Residues: CASSLAGTGELFF. The chain combines TRBV12-3 or TRBV12-4 with TRBJ2-2; D is unresolved. The germline V and J ends were trimmed by 0 bases and 4 bases, with 3 bases remaining between them. This CDR3 has 13 residues.

Comment on this clonotype: Germline is not matched at one junction end, which may reflect a read error. This chain uses TRBV20-1 with TRBJ1-2; 11 bases are a match to TRBD1. CDR1 and CDR2 (germline): DFQATT, SNEGSKA (reference sequence). This CDR3 spans 13 amino acids. As DNA, the CDR3 is TGCAGTGCTTACGGACAGGGGGCATATGGCTGCACCTTC. It translates to CSAYGQGAYGCTF.

In its sample, this clonotype was seen once. The J gene is TRBJ1-5, the V gene TRBV18; D is ambiguous. The CDR3 has 14 residues. The V and J ends lost 6 bases and 1 base respectively, with 10 bases between them. Germline V gene lookup returns CDR1 KGHSH and CDR2 LQKENI. CDR3 sequence reads: CASSSQPSNQPQHF. For the CDR3, the DNA is TGTGCCAGCTCTTCACAGCCAAGCAATCAGCCCCAGCATTTT.

The chain employs TRBV29-1 and TRBJ1-1; no firm D call. V lost 4 bases and J lost 3, with 9 bases in between. The germline V gene encodes CDR1 SQVTM and CDR2 ANQGSEA. This CDR3 is 12 amino acids long. DNA of the CDR3: TGCAGCGTTGTAAGGAGCGACACTGAAGCTTTCTTT. It yields the protein CSVVRSDTEAFF.

This clonotype was seen a few times. The genes are TRBV12-3 or TRBV12-4 and TRBJ2-1; 11 bases line up with TRBD2. This CDR3 comprises 15 residues. Losses at the gene ends were 4 bases for V and 6 bases for J; bases not matched to a gene: 5. CDR3 nucleotides: TGTGCCAGCAGTTCCCGGACTAGCGGGCGCAATGAGCAGTTCTTC. Translated, it gives CASSSRTSGRNEQFF.